This T cell receptor (beta chain) was sequenced during a study of identical twins. TCRdb re-derived calls from the 5' RACE reads in MiXCR, one entry per CDR3 protein. The profile shows roughly 720,000 distinct CDR3 sequences, 15% to 20% of them singletons. Only a few counts were recorded for this clonotype. This sample was shared with a second study, whose subject was T cells expressing NK-cell markers.

This receptor was obtained from a woman aged 18-29 years in good health. Sequencing input: PBMCs.

The chain's CDR3 is CSVKWGREAGELFF. CDR3 in DNA: TGCAGCGTAAAATGGGGCAGGGAAGCCGGGGAGCTGTTTTTT. The V gene is TRBV29-1, the J gene TRBJ2-2; possibly TRBD1 for D (5 bases). Germline V gene data show CDR1 as SQVTM and CDR2 as ANQGSEA. Trimming took off 6 bases at V and 6 bases at J, with 17 bases between the two ends. The CDR3 is 14 amino acids.